Described below is a single TCR beta chain sequence and its context. The libraries were made with immunoSEQ v3. Sequencing used immunoSEQ multiplex PCR; TCRdb keeps in-frame clones, though not all of them. The top ten clones hold 1.8% of a sample with around 50,000 clones, more than 60% of them seen once. The data were taken from a study of TIL therapy for anti-PD-1-resistant metastatic lung cancer. Study context: Patients then received nivolumab; progressors got lymphodepletion, TIL and IL-2. Tumors had a median PD-L1 proportion score of less than 6.5%.

Stated time point: pre-treatment sample, taken before nivolumab and TIL therapy. In germline, CDR1 is LGHNA, CDR2 YSLEER. Trimming took 1 base from V and 0 from J, leaving 4 bases between them. The CDR3 runs to 15 residues. Specimen: blood, collected at baseline. The sequence was obtained from a person aged 30 to 80 with non-small cell lung cancer. J is TRBJ2-6 and V is TRBV4-3, with D uncertain. The CDR3 coding sequence is TGCGCCAGCAGCCAAGCCAACTCTGGGGCCAACGTCCTGACTTTC. Its translation: CASSQANSGANVLTF.